This T cell receptor (beta chain) originates from a study of blood T cells in healthy people across ages. Notes on the study in general: Comparison with aged donors showed that long-lived donors had more naive CD4+ cells and higher diversity.

Details on this clonotype: Its antigen remains unidentified.

The use of a sample-barcoded 5' primer and a J-beta primer mix characterized a second PCR of about 7 to 12 cycles. TCRdb re-derived calls from the 5' RACE reads in MiXCR, one entry per CDR3 protein. The sample yields 980,000 or so distinct CDR3 sequences, roughly 50% seen once. The study recruited healthy Caucasian donors from Russia who were aged roughly 6 to 95. Total RNA extracted from each sample amounted to at least 6 micrograms. The CDR3 runs to 15 residues. Between the trimmed V and J ends, which lost 1 base and 0 bases, there was a span of 9 bases. The germline V gene has CDR1 SGHDN and CDR2 FVKESK.

The TCR was taken from a man aged 25-45 years in good health. The sample comprised blood. The chain links TRBV14 to TRBJ2-5; D unresolved. The CDR3 coding sequence is TGTGCCAGCAGCCAAGCATGGCCAGACCAAGAGACCCAGTACTTC. This translates into CASSQAWPDQETQYF.